The 32 T cell receptor beta chains given below trace back to one sample, sequenced in a study of cytomegalovirus exposure and HLA in healthy donors. Researchers ran the PCR with 60 Vbeta and 13 Jbeta primers. The protocol was immunoSEQ multiplex PCR, while the TCRdb copy is restricted to in-frame clones and leaves out a portion. The record lists about 46,000 clones, of which the ten most abundant hold about 1%. Sequences were obtained from PBMCs. The origin of the receptors is a woman in her thirties or forties in good health and CMV-seronegative.

CDR3 sequence reads: CASSGTGNEQYF. The DNA of the CDR3 is TGTGCCAGCAGCGGGACAGGGAACGAGCAGTACTTC. The V and J genes are TRBV7-2 and TRBJ2-7, with 9 bases lining up with TRBD1. The germline V gene encodes CDR1 SGHTA and CDR2 FQGNSA. V was clipped by 5 bases and J by 5 bases; unmatched bases: 1. CDR3 length equals 12 residues.

The chain recombines TRBV28 with TRBJ2-4; 7 positions match TRBD2. This CDR3 has 15 amino acids. The ends lost 5 bases at V and 2 bases at J; junction bases unmatched: 6. CDR1 and CDR2 from the germline V gene are MDHEN and SYDVKM. The CDR3 DNA is TGTGCCAGCAGTCCCTTGGGGGGGTCCAAAAACATTCAGTACTTC. This sequence encodes CASSPLGGSKNIQYF.

This chain uses TRBV27 with TRBJ2-2; possible D gene TRBD2, 7 bases. This CDR3 region has 16 residues. Germline assignment: CDR1 MNHEY and CDR2 SMNVEV (reference sequence). Trimming shortened V by 5 bases and J by 13 bases, and 26 bases separated the two germline ends. This CDR3 is CASSPRRGASSGGLFF. The CDR3 coding sequence is TGTGCCAGCAGTCCTCGACGGGGGGCGTCAAGTGGCGGGCTGTTTTTT.

This chain joins TRBV6-4 and TRBJ2-7; no definite D call. The CDR3 covers 13 residues. The germline V gene encodes CDR1 MRHNA and CDR2 SNTAGT. The V end lost 3 bases, the J end lost 6 bases, and 12 bases lay between the germline ends. CDR3 region: CASSERRGGEQYF. CDR3 in DNA: TGTGCCAGCAGTGAGCGGAGAGGCGGCGAGCAGTACTTC.

CDR3 residues: CASSIPGLAFSTDTQYF. For the CDR3, the DNA is TGCGCCAGCAGTATTCCGGGACTAGCGTTTAGCACAGATACGCAGTATTTT. V usage is TRBV10-1 and J usage is TRBJ2-3; 10 nucleotides agree with TRBD2. The CDR3 spans 17 residues. Per the germline V gene, CDR1 is WNHNN and CDR2 is SYGVQD (reference sequence). With 5 bases clipped from V and 0 bases from J, the junction kept 8 bases outside the gene matches.

This chain uses TRBV7-2 with TRBJ1-2; D not certain. Germline lookup yields CDR1 SGHTA and CDR2 FQGNSA. CDR3 length: 15 amino acids. Trimming cost V 3 bases and J 7 bases, with 18 bases left between them. This CDR3 is CASSFRDQTLAGYTF. CDR3 nucleotides: TGTGCCAGCAGCTTCCGGGATCAAACTTTAGCTGGCTACACCTTC.

CDR3 residues: CASSLGGLAGVREQYF. The CDR3 bases are TGTGCCAGCAGCTTGGGGGGACTAGCGGGAGTTCGGGAGCAGTACTTC. The gene calls are TRBV5-4 and TRBJ2-7; 14 nucleotides line up with TRBD2. The germline V gene has CDR1 SGHNT and CDR2 YYREEE (reference sequence). The CDR3 has 16 amino acids. V trimming: 0 bases; J trimming: 7 bases; junction bases outside the gene matches: 6.

The chain employs TRBV19 and TRBJ2-1; D is perhaps TRBD2 (5 bases). Trimming stripped 5 bases from V and 6 bases from J, with 5 bases between. The CDR3 loop spans 11 amino acids. Looked up from germline, CDR1 is LNHDA and CDR2 is SQIVND (reference sequence). CDR3 region: CASSAGNEQFF. Here the CDR3 DNA reads TGTGCCAGTAGTGCGGGCAATGAGCAGTTCTTC. The entire variable domain, with the rest obtained from reference TRBV19 and TRBJ2-1, is as follows: DGGITQSPKYLFRKEGQNVTLSCEQNLNHDAMYWYRQDPGQGLRLIYYSQIVNDFQKGDIAEGYSVSREKKESFPLTVTSAQKNPTAFYLCASSAGNEQFFGPGTRLTVL.

The rearrangement uses TRBV4-3 and TRBJ1-5; maybe TRBD1 (5 bases). Trimming removed 0 bases from V and 7 bases from J, with 19 bases in between. The CDR3 contains 17 residues. The V gene's germline CDR1 is LGHNA and CDR2 YSLEER. The CDR3 region has the DNA TGCGCCAGCAGCCAAGACCTACCGGCCAGGGCGTGCCAGCCCCAGCATTTT. Translated, it gives CASSQDLPARACQPQHF.

V usage is TRBV19 and J usage is TRBJ2-1; the match to TRBD2 covers 12 bases. The CDR3 has 15 residues. J was trimmed by 9 bases and V by 6 bases; bases with no gene match: 9. Per germline, CDR1 LNHDA and CDR2 SQIVND (reference sequence). The CDR3 loop is CASSGLAGLYSEQFF. The CDR3, as DNA: TGTGCCAGTAGCGGACTAGCGGGGTTATACTCTGAGCAGTTCTTC.

The chain recombines TRBV30 with TRBJ2-7; 7 bases fit TRBD1. V shed 2 bases and J 1 base; nucleotides not matched to a gene: 5. This CDR3 spans 14 amino acids. The germline V gene has CDR1 GTSNPN and CDR2 SVGIG (reference sequence). This CDR3 reads CAWSLSDRSYEQYF. The CDR3 DNA reads TGTGCCTGGAGTCTATCGGACAGGTCCTACGAGCAGTACTTC.

The genes are TRBV5-5 and TRBJ2-1, with 7 positions matching TRBD2. The ends lost 0 bases at V and 8 bases at J; junction bases unmatched: 14. Germline lookup yields CDR1 SGHKS and CDR2 YYEKEE (reference sequence). The CDR3 loop spans 17 amino acids. This CDR3 is CASSLEIGRAAVDEQFF. The CDR3 DNA is TGTGCCAGCAGCTTGGAAATTGGGAGGGCCGCGGTCGATGAGCAGTTCTTC.

V gene TRBV5-1 combines with J gene TRBJ1-4, with 7 nucleotides matching TRBD1. The germline V gene encodes CDR1 SGHRS and CDR2 YFSETQ. The J segment lost 5 bases and the V segment lost 0 bases, leaving 4 bases of the junction unmatched. The CDR3 contains 15 residues. In DNA, the CDR3 is TGCGCCAGCAGCTTGGATCCAGGGGGGAATGAAAAACTGTTTTTT. This sequence encodes CASSLDPGGNEKLFF.

The chain combines TRBV4-2 with TRBJ2-1; TRBD2 might be the D (6 bases). V dropped 0 bases and J dropped 5 bases, with 17 bases sitting between them. Germline values: CDR1 LGHNA, CDR2 YNFKEQ. CDR3 length equals 17 residues. The CDR3 sequence is CASSQESAGAPDNEQFF. The DNA for the CDR3 is TGTGCCAGCAGCCAAGAATCAGCGGGTGCGCCCGACAATGAGCAGTTCTTC.

The chain has TRBV4-1 and TRBJ1-2, with D tentatively TRBD1 (6 bases). In germline, CDR1 is MGHRA, CDR2 YSYEKL. V lost 5 bases to trimming and J lost 6 bases, with 13 bases between them. The CDR3 consists of 13 residues. Written as DNA, the CDR3 is TGCGCCAGCAGCTCAACAGGGCTAAATGGCTACACCTTC. The encoded protein is CASSSTGLNGYTF.

The chain is built from TRBV30 and TRBJ2-1; 12 bases are a match to TRBD2. The CDR3 consists of 15 residues. V shed 5 bases and J 5 bases; nucleotides not matched to a gene: 7. The germline CDR1 and CDR2 sequences are GTSNPN and SVGIG (reference sequence). This CDR3 reads CAWAGLAGPHNEQFF. CDR3 DNA sequence: TGTGCCTGGGCCGGACTAGCGGGACCTCACAATGAGCAGTTCTTC.

The chain combines TRBV5-1 with TRBJ1-2, with D perhaps matching TRBD1 (5 bases). V was pared by 0 bases and J by 1 base, with 10 bases between. The CDR3 length is 15 residues. Germline V gene lookup returns CDR1 SGHRS and CDR2 YFSETQ. The CDR3 reads CASSLDDRRNYGYTF. In nucleotides, the CDR3 is TGCGCCAGCAGCTTGGATGACAGACGTAACTATGGCTACACCTTC. Full variable domain (missing parts from reference TRBV5-1 and TRBJ1-2): KAGVTQTPRYLIKTRGQQVTLSCSPISGHRSVSWYQQTPGQGLQFLFEYFSETQRNKGNFPGRFSGRQFSNSRSEMNVSTLELGDSALYLCASSLDDRRNYGYTFGSGTRLTVV.

The rearrangement uses TRBV4-2 and TRBJ2-7; D is undetermined. This CDR3 is 14 amino acids long. V gave up 5 bases and J gave up 4 bases, with 15 bases separating them. Germline V gives CDR1 LGHNA, CDR2 YNFKEQ. The DNA of the CDR3 is TGTGCCAGCAGCGCCCGGATGGGCGAGTACGAGCAGTACTTC. Protein product: CASSARMGEYEQYF.

The chain has TRBV7-8 and TRBJ1-5, with D uncertain. Germline V gene sequence: CDR1 SGHVS, CDR2 FQNEAQ. The CDR3 spans 17 residues. V was cut by 5 bases and J by 0 bases, with 17 bases left in between. The CDR3 here is CASSPRTGIYSNQPQHF. The CDR3 bases are TGTGCCAGCAGCCCCCGGACGGGGATTTATAGCAATCAGCCCCAGCATTTT.

This chain connects TRBV5-4 to TRBJ1-4; 9 bases line up with TRBD1. The CDR3 spans 17 residues. Germline V lookup: CDR1 SGHNT, CDR2 YYREEE (reference sequence). Trimming removed 4 bases from V and 3 bases from J; junction bases left unmatched: 10. The CDR3 sequence is CASSPGQGRASNEKLFF. CDR3 nucleotides: TGTGCCAGCAGCCCTGGACAGGGGCGCGCATCTAATGAAAAACTGTTTTTT.

V gene TRBV2 combines with J gene TRBJ2-2; 8 bases map to TRBD1. Germline trimming cut 3 bases from V and 3 bases from J; bases unmatched to any gene: 12. CDR3 length: 18 amino acids. The germline CDR1 and CDR2 sequences are SNHLY and FYNNEI. As DNA, the CDR3 is TGTGCCAGCAGTGATAGGGGGGCGGGACAGGATCACACCGGGGAGCTGTTTTTT. Its protein is CASSDRGAGQDHTGELFF.

The chain combines TRBV6-5 with TRBJ1-1, with D hard to call. V lost 2 bases and J lost 5, with 9 bases in between. Germline values: CDR1 MNHEY, CDR2 SVGAGI. This CDR3 is 13 amino acids long. For the CDR3, the DNA is TGTGCCAGCAGTTACAGCCATTGGACTGAAGCTTTCTTT. This encodes CASSYSHWTEAFF.

This chain links TRBV7-9 with TRBJ2-1, with a tentative D call TRBD2 (5 bases). The CDR3 is 15 residues long. Trimming stripped 1 base from V and 8 bases from J, with 15 bases between. Germline V gene lookup returns CDR1 SEHNR and CDR2 FQNEAQ (reference sequence). The CDR3 bases are TGTGCCAGCAGCTTAGTATTCGGGGAAGCGGATGAGCAGTTCTTC. Translation: CASSLVFGEADEQFF.

V is TRBV27 and J is TRBJ2-3; D is undetermined. Looked up from germline, CDR1 is MNHEY and CDR2 is SMNVEV (reference sequence). Trimming removed 5 bases at V and 9 bases at J, with 12 bases between. This CDR3 spans 12 amino acids. CDR3 amino acids: CASSPQPPTQYF. The CDR3 DNA reads TGTGCCAGCAGTCCACAGCCTCCCACGCAGTATTTT.

V and J are TRBV7-3 and TRBJ2-7, with TRBD2 matching over 8 bases. From germline, CDR1 is SGHTA and CDR2 FQGTGA. Trimming removed 5 bases from V and 2 bases from J; junction bases left unmatched: 5. The CDR3 loop spans 14 amino acids. The CDR3 protein is CASSQRGSTYEQYF. CDR3 DNA: TGTGCCAGCAGCCAGCGGGGGTCCACCTACGAGCAGTACTTC.

The rearrangement joins TRBV7-9 to TRBJ2-1; 9 positions agree with TRBD2. The CDR3 consists of 16 residues. V gave up 2 bases and J gave up 5 bases; unmatched junction bases: 7. Germline V gene sequence: CDR1 SEHNR, CDR2 FQNEAQ (reference sequence). CDR3 protein: CASSLSSGRVDNEQFF. CDR3 DNA sequence: TGTGCCAGCAGCTTAAGTAGCGGGAGAGTGGACAATGAGCAGTTCTTC.

The chain combines TRBV5-6 with TRBJ2-5; D gene unclear. Between the trimmed V and J ends, which lost 4 bases and 5 bases, there was a span of 9 bases. The germline CDR1 and CDR2 sequences are SGHDT and YYEEEE. This CDR3 has 12 residues. The CDR3 DNA reads TGTGCCAGCAGCCGCTTGAGGGAGACCCAGTACTTC. Residues: CASSRLRETQYF.

Worth noting for this clone: The junction departs from germline at one end; a sequencing error may be responsible. The rearrangement joins TRBV7-7 to TRBJ2-5, with D maybe TRBD1 (5 bases). Germline CDR1 and CDR2: SSHAT and FNYEAQ (reference sequence). The CDR3 has 15 amino acids. This chain's CDR3 is CASSLEAGHQETQYF. CDR3 nucleotide sequence: TGTGCTAGCAGCTTAGAAGCAGGGCACCAAGAGACCCAGTACTTC.

The chain has TRBV27 and TRBJ2-5; the match to TRBD2 covers 9 bases. Germline V gene lookup returns CDR1 MNHEY and CDR2 SMNVEV (reference sequence). Trimming took 5 bases from V and 0 from J; bases not matched to a gene: 4. CDR3 length: 15 amino acids. The CDR3: CASSRAGGYQETQYF. The CDR3 bases are TGTGCCAGCAGTAGGGCGGGAGGGTACCAAGAGACCCAGTACTTC.

J is TRBJ2-7 and V is TRBV5-4; 8 bases are shared with TRBD2. Germline assignment: CDR1 SGHNT and CDR2 YYREEE (reference sequence). The V segment lost 2 bases and the J segment 4 bases; nucleotides outside the gene matches: 11. This CDR3 has 16 amino acids. The DNA for the CDR3 is TGTGCCAGCAGCTTACCACACTCGGGGGGGAAGTACGAGCAGTACTTC. The encoded protein is CASSLPHSGGKYEQYF. The complete variable domain, with remaining parts taken from reference TRBV5-4 and TRBJ2-7, reads ETGVTQSPTHLIKTRGQQVTLRCSSQSGHNTVSWYQQALGQGPQFIFQYYREEENGRGNFPPRFSGLQFPNYSSELNVNALELDDSALYLCASSLPHSGGKYEQYFGPGTRLTVT.

The chain joins TRBV5-4 to TRBJ2-7; 9 bases agree with TRBD2. The CDR3 loop spans 16 amino acids. Germline CDR1 reads SGHNT; CDR2 reads YYREEE (reference sequence). Trimming removed 4 bases from V and 4 bases from J; junction bases left unmatched: 12. The CDR3: CASSRPGREGGYEQYF. The DNA for the CDR3 is TGTGCCAGCAGCCGGCCCGGGCGGGAGGGCGGTTACGAGCAGTACTTC.

V and J are TRBV6-6 and TRBJ2-1; tentatively, D is TRBD2 (5 bases). V dropped 2 bases and J dropped 4 bases, with 15 bases sitting between them. CDR3 length equals 16 residues. CDR1 is MNHNY, CDR2 SVGAGI, per germline (reference sequence). CDR3 loop: CASSYRSSTTYNEQFF. The DNA of the CDR3 is TGTGCCAGCAGTTACAGGTCTAGCACAACTTACAATGAGCAGTTCTTC.